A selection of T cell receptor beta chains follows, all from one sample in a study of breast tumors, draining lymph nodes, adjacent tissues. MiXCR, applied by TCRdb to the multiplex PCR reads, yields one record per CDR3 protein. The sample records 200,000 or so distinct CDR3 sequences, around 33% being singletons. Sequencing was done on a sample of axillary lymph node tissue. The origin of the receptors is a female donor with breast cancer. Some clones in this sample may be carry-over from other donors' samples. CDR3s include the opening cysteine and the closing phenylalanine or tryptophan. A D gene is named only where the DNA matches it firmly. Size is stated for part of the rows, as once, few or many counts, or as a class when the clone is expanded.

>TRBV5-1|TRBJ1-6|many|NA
CASGLNSHEDSPLHF
TGCGCCAGCGGCCTGAACTCCCACGAGGATTCACCCCTCCACTTT
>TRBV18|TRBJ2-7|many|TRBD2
CASSPRTGGAYEQYF
TGTGCCAGCTCACCACGGACCGGGGGGGCCTACGAGCAGTACTTC
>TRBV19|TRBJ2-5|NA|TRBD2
CASSFARPGGAETQYF
TGTGCCAGTAGTTTCGCCCGGCCGGGGGGTGCAGAGACCCAGTACTTC
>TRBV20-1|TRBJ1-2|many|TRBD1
CSARLPSGTANYGYTF
TGCAGTGCTAGACTCCCCTCCGGGACAGCTAACTATGGCTACACCTTC
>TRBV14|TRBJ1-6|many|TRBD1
CASSLRDRGFNSPLHF
TGTGCCAGCAGCCTTCGGGACAGGGGTTTTAATTCACCCCTCCACTTT
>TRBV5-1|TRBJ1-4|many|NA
CASSPGLREGEKLFF
TGCGCCAGCAGCCCTGGCCTCAGGGAGGGTGAAAAACTGTTTTTT
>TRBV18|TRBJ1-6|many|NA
CASSPQEANSPLHF
TGTGCCAGCTCACCGCAGGAGGCAAATTCACCCCTCCACTTT
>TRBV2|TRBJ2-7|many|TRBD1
CASGGQGYEQYF
TGTGCCAGCGGCGGACAGGGCTACGAGCAGTACTTC
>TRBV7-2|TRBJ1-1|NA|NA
CASSFGGAEAFF
TGTGCCAGCAGCTTTGGGGGGGCTGAAGCTTTCTTT
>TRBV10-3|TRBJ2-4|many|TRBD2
CAISGGAKNIQYF
TGTGCCATCAGCGGGGGGGCCAAAAACATTCAGTACTTC
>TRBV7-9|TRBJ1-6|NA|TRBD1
CASSLQGAYSNSPLHF
TGTGCCAGCAGCTTACAGGGGGCCTACAGTAATTCACCCCTCCACTTT
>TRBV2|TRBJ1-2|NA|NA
CASTQEGSGYTF
TGTGCCAGCACCCAGGAGGGGTCGGGCTACACCTTC
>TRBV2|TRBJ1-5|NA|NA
CASRVLAGGRNQPQHF
TGTGCCAGCAGGGTACTAGCGGGGGGCAGAAATCAGCCCCAGCATTTT
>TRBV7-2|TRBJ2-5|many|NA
CASSLRRGETQYF
TGTGCCAGCAGCTTAAGGAGAGGGGAGACCCAGTACTTC
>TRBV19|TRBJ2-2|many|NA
CASSMGPNGELFF
TGTGCCAGTAGTATGGGGCCCAACGGGGAGCTGTTTTTT
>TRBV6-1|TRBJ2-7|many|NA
CASRRQLSSYEQYF
TGTGCCAGCAGGCGGCAGCTTAGCTCCTACGAGCAGTACTTC
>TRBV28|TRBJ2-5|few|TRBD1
CASSLWQGARETQYF
TGTGCCAGCAGTTTGTGGCAGGGGGCGCGCGAGACCCAGTACTTC
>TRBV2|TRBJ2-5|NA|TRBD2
CASMAGLAGETQYF
TGTGCCAGCATGGCTGGGCTAGCGGGGGAGACCCAGTACTTC
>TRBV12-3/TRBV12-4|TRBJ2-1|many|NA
CASSSKRNEQFF
TGTGCCAGCAGTTCCAAGCGCAATGAGCAGTTCTTC
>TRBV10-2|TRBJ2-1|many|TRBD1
CASIGTGERNEQFF
TGCGCCAGCATCGGGACAGGGGAAAGGAATGAGCAGTTCTTC
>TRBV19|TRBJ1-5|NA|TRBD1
CASSETGGFFGNQPQHF
TGTGCCAGTAGCGAGACAGGGGGGTTTTTCGGCAATCAGCCCCAGCATTTT
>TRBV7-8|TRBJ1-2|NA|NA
CASSYATGNSGNTF
TGTGCCAGCAGCTACGCGACAGGAAACTCTGGAAACACCTTC
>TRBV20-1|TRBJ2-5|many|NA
CSSPLQGGRETQYF
TGCAGTTCCCCCCTTCAGGGGGGCAGGGAGACCCAGTACTTC
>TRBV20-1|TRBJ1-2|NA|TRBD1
CSARGTDDYGYTF
TGCAGTGCCCGCGGGACAGATGACTATGGCTACACCTTC
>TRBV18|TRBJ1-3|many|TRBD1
CASSREGQGGNTIYF
TGTGCCAGCTCACGGGAAGGACAGGGAGGAAACACCATATATTTT
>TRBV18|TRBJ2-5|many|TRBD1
CASSPPRGRETQYF
TGTGCCAGCTCACCACCGAGGGGGCGGGAGACCCAGTACTTC
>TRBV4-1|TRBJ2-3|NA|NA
CASSQDPGRDTQYF
TGCGCCAGCAGCCAAGATCCCGGACGAGATACGCAGTATTTT
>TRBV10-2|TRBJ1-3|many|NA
CASRALTDSGNTIYF
TGCGCCAGCAGGGCCCTGACAGATTCTGGAAACACCATATATTTT
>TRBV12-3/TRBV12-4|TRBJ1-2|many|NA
CASSPPGQSPYTF
TGTGCCAGCAGTCCTCCCGGACAATCCCCCTACACCTTC
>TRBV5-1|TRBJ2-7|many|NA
CASSWKVGQAYEQYF
TGCGCCAGCAGCTGGAAAGTGGGGCAAGCCTACGAGCAGTACTTC
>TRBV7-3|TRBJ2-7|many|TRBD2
CASSRLAAPYEQYF
TGTGCCAGCAGTAGGCTAGCGGCCCCCTACGAGCAGTACTTC
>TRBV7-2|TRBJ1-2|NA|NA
CASSFYICSALPNWGTGGGGYTF
NA
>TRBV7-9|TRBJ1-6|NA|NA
CANSPRNQGSPLRF
TGTGCCAACAGCCCGCGAAACCAGGGTTCACCCCTCCGCTTT
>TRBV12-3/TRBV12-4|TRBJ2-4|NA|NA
CASSFRVSLAKNIQYF
TGTGCCAGCAGTTTCCGGGTTTCCTTAGCCAAAAACATTCAGTACTTC
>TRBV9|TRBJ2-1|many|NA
CASSVGIIDFHEQFF
TGTGCCAGCAGCGTAGGGATTATCGACTTCCATGAGCAGTTCTTC
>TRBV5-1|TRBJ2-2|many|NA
CASSPGQLSGELFF
TGCGCCAGCAGCCCAGGACAGCTGTCCGGGGAGCTGTTTTTT
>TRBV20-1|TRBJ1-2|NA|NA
CSARVGDTYGYTF
TGCAGTGCTAGAGTCGGCGACACCTATGGCTACACCTTC
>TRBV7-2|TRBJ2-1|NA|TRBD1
CASTPGTGVVNEQFF
TGTGCCAGCACCCCTGGGACAGGGGTTGTTAATGAGCAGTTCTTC
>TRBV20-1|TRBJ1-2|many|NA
CSAKDQGRDGYTF
TGCAGTGCTAAAGATCAGGGGAGGGATGGCTACACCTTC
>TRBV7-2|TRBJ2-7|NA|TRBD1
CASSFQTGNEQYF
TGTGCCAGCAGCTTCCAGACAGGGAACGAGCAGTACTTC
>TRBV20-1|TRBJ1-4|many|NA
CSARDRRGGNEKLFF
TGCAGTGCTAGAGATCGGAGGGGGGGAAATGAAAAACTGTTTTTT
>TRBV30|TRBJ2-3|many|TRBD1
CAPGQVTDTQYF
TGTGCCCCCGGACAGGTGACAGATACGCAGTATTTT
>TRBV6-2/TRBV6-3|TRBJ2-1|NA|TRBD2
CASSHQREGYNEQFF
TGTGCCAGCAGTCACCAGCGGGAGGGGTACAATGAGCAGTTCTTC
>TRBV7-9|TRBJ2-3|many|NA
CASSSPALVQMSTDTQYF
TGTGCCAGCAGCTCTCCAGCTTTGGTACAGATGAGCACAGATACGCAGTATTTT
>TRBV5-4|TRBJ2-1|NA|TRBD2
CASSLELAGSGRLDEQFF
TGTGCCAGCAGCTTGGAACTAGCGGGGAGCGGGAGGTTGGATGAGCAGTTCTTC
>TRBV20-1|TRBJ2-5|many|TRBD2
CSARDQASGAWQETQYF
TGCAGTGCTAGAGATCAGGCTAGCGGGGCATGGCAAGAGACCCAGTACTTC
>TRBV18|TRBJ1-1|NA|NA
CASSPSGTEAFF
TGTGCCAGCTCACCGAGCGGCACTGAAGCTTTCTTT
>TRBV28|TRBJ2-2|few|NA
CASTPPGLGELFF
TGTGCCAGCACCCCGCCTGGCCTCGGGGAGCTGTTTTTT
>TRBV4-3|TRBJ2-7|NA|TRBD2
CASSQERGGYEQYF
TGCGCCAGCAGCCAAGAGCGGGGGGGCTACGAGCAGTACTTC
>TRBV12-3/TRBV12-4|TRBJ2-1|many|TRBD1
CASRPRDSQPNEQFF
TGTGCCAGCAGGCCCCGGGACAGCCAACCCAATGAGCAGTTCTTC
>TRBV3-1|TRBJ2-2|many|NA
CASSHDDRGGELFF
TGTGCCAGCAGCCATGACGATAGGGGCGGGGAGCTGTTTTTT
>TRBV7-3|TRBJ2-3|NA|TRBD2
CASSSGLAGFNTQYF
TGTGCCAGCAGCTCGGGACTAGCGGGGTTTAATACGCAGTATTTT
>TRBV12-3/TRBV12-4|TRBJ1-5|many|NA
CASSFSGGRGLNQPQHF
TGTGCCAGCAGTTTCTCCGGGGGCAGGGGCCTCAATCAGCCCCAGCATTTT